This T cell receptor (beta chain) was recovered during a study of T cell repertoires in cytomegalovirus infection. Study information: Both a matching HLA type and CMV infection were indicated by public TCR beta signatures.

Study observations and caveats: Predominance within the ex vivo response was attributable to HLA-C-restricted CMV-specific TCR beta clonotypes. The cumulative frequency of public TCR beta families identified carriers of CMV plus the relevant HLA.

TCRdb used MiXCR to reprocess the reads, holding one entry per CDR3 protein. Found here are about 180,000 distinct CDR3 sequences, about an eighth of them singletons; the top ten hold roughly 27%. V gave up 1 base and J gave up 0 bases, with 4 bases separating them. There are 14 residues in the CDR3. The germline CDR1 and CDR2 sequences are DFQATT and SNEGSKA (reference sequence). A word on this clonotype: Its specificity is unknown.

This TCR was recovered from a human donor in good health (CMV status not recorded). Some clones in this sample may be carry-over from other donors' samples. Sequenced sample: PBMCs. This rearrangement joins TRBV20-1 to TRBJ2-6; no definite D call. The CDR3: CSARGNSGANVLTF. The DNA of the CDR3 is TGCAGTGCTAGAGGGAACTCTGGGGCCAACGTCCTGACTTTC.